This T cell receptor beta chain was sequenced in a study of OX40 agonist ivuxolimab in advanced cancers. Trimming left V 0 bases short and J 2 bases short, with 5 bases between. This CDR3 contains 13 residues. CDR1 is MGHRA, CDR2 YSYEKL, per germline. The method was immunoSEQ multiplex PCR; TCRdb's version includes in-frame clones alone and lacks a portion of them. The sample yields some 83,000 clones, over 90% seen once. Material: CD4+ or CD8+ T cells sorted from blood, obtained in a trial of the OX40 agonist ivuxolimab. This chain uses TRBV4-1 with TRBJ2-7; D is ambiguous. This clonotype was obtained from an adult with an advanced solid tumor such as melanoma, head and neck, liver or kidney cancer. Here the CDR3 reads CASSQDFAYEQYF. DNA for the CDR3: TGCGCCAGCAGCCAAGATTTCGCCTACGAGCAGTACTTC.